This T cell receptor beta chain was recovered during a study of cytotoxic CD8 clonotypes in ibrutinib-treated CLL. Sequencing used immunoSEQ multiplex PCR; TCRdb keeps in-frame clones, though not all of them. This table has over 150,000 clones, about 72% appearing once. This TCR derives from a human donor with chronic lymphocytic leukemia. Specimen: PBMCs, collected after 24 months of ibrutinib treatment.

This CDR3 is CASSQGAYEQYF. CDR3 nucleotides: TGTGCCAGCAGTCAGGGAGCCTACGAGCAGTACTTC. V is TRBV6-6 and J is TRBJ2-7, with D perhaps matching TRBD1 or TRBD2 (5 bases each). Trimming removed 5 bases at V and 2 bases at J, with 7 bases between. This CDR3 region has 12 residues. Looked up from germline, CDR1 is MNHNY and CDR2 is SVGAGI (reference sequence).